Below are 2 T cell receptor beta chains sequenced from a single sample in a study of graft-versus-host responses after intestinal transplantation. The table came from immunoSEQ multiplex PCR; TCRdb's copy has only in-frame clones and leaves some out. The sample lists more than 65,000 clones, around nine tenths seen once, with roughly 0.37% in the top ten. No antigen has been identified for these receptors. The specimen comprised unstimulated CD4+ T cells sorted from spleen or lymph node cells, sampled before intestinal transplant. The receptors were gathered from a human donor who received an intestinal transplant.

The rearrangement links TRBV2 to TRBJ2-5; D gene uncertain. The CDR3 covers 11 residues. CDR1 is SNHLY and CDR2 is FYNNEI in the germline V gene. The V end was cut by 6 bases, the J end by 4 bases, with 6 bases between. The CDR3 DNA reads as TGTGCCAGCAGGGCAATAGAGACCCAGTACTTC. This translates into CASRAIETQYF.

J is TRBJ2-5 and V is TRBV28; 8 bases are shared with TRBD2. With V trimmed by 8 bases and J by 5 bases, 10 bases remained unmatched. This CDR3 has 14 amino acids. Germline V gene data show CDR1 as MDHEN and CDR2 as SYDVKM. CDR3 protein: CASSIAGPGETQYF. The CDR3 nucleotides are TGTGCCAGCTCCATAGCGGGACCCGGGGAGACCCAGTACTTC.